This T cell receptor beta chain is drawn from a study of T cell responses to AZD1222 COVID-19 vaccine. Overall study context: Second-dose schedules of about 4 or about 12 weeks were combined. Study-wide results and caveats: Vaccine-related CD4 TCRs covered spike, predominating at 160-218 and 743-854. Receipt of two AZD1222 doses was followed by a rise in Spike-specific TCR breadth and depth.

The CDR3 is 13 residues long. Trimming removed 6 bases from V and 7 bases from J, with 14 bases in between. This clone was detected once. Its antigen remains unidentified. The table came from immunoSEQ multiplex PCR; TCRdb's copy has only in-frame clones and leaves some out. The data hold roughly 120,000 clones, with about nine tenths observed a single time. The gene calls are TRBV12-3 or TRBV12-4 and TRBJ2-3; weak D call: TRBD2 (6 bases). The specimen was peripheral blood, collected on day 0 of AZD1222 vaccination. This clonotype was sampled from an adult in good health. CDR3: CASSHGTPNTQYF. In DNA form, the CDR3 reads TGTGCCAGCAGCCATGGGACTCCGAATACGCAGTATTTT.